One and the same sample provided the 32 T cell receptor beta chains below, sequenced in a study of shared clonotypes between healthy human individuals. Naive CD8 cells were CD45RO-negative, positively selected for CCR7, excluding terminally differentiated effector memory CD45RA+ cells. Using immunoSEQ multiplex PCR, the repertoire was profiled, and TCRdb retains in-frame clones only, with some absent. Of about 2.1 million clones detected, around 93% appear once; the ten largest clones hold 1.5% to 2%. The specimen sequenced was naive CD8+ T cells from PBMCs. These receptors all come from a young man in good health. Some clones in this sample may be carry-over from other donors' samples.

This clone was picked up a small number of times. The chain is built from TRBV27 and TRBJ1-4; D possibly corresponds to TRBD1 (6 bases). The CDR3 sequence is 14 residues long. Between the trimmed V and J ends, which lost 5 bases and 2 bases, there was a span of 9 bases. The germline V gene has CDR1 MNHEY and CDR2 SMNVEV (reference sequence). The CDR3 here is CASSPDSTNEKLFF. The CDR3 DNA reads TGTGCCAGCAGTCCGGACAGTACTAATGAAAAACTGTTTTTT.

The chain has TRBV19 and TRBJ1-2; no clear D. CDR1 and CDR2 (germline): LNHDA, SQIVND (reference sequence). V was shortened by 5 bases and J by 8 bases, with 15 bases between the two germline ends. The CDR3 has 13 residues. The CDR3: CASSYRGAGGYTF. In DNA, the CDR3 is TGTGCCAGTAGTTACCGGGGTGCCGGGGGCTACACCTTC.

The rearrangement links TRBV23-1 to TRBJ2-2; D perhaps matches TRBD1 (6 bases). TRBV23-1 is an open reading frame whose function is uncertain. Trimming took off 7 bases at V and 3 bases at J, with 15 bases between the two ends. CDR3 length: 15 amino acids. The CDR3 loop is CASTPRTDYTGELFF. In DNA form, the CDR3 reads TGCGCCAGCACCCCAAGGACAGACTACACCGGGGAGCTGTTTTTT.

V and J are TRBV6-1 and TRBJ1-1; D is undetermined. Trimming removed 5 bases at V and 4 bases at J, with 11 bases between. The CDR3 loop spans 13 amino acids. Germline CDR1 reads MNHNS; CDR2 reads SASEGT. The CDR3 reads CASSFSGSTEAFF. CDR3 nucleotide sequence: TGTGCCAGCAGTTTCAGCGGATCCACTGAAGCTTTCTTT.

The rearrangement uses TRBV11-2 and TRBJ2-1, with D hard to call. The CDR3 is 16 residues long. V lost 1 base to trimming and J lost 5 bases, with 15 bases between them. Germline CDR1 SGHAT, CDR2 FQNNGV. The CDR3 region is CASSLVVLAPDNEQFF. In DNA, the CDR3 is TGTGCCAGCAGCTTAGTGGTGTTAGCTCCAGACAATGAGCAGTTCTTC.

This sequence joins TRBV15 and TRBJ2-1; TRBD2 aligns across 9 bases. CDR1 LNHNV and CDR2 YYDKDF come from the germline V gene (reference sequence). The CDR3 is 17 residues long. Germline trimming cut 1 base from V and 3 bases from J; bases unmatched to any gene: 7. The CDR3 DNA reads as TGTGCCACCAGCAGAGGGAGTGCTAGCGGGATCTACAATGAGCAGTTCTTC. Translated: CATSRGSASGIYNEQFF.

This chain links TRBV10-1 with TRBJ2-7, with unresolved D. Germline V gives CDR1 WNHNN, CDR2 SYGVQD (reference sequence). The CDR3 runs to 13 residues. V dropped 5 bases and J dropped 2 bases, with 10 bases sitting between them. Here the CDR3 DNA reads TGCGCCAGCAGTCCGACTTCCACCTACGAGCAGTACTTC. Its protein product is CASSPTSTYEQYF.

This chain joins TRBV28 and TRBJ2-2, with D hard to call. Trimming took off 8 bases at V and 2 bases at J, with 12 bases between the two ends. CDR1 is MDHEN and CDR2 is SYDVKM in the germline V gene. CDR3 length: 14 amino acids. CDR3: CASRGSGNTGELFF. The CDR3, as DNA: TGTGCCAGCCGTGGGTCAGGCAACACCGGGGAGCTGTTTTTT. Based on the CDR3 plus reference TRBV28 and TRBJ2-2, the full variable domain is DVKVTQSSRYLVKRTGEKVFLECVQDMDHENMFWYRQDPGLGLRLIYFSYDVKMKEKGDIPEGYSVSREKKERFSLILESASTNQTSMYLCASRGSGNTGELFFGEGSRLTVL.

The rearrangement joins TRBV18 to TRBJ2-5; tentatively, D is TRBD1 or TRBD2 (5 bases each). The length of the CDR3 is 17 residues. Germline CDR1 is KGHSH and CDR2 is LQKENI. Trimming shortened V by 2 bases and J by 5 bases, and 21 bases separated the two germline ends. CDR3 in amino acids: CASSPVFGAQGHETQYF. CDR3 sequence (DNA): TGTGCCAGCTCACCAGTATTCGGGGCCCAGGGCCACGAGACCCAGTACTTC.

The chain's CDR3 is CASSLNPGLSLGYTF. The CDR3 region has the DNA TGTGCCAGCAGCTTGAACCCAGGCCTCTCCCTAGGCTACACCTTC. The genes are TRBV13 and TRBJ1-2; D remains unclear. CDR3 size: 15 residues. In germline, CDR1 is PRHDT, CDR2 FYEKMQ (reference sequence). Deletions cut 3 bases from V and 8 bases from J, with 19 bases between.

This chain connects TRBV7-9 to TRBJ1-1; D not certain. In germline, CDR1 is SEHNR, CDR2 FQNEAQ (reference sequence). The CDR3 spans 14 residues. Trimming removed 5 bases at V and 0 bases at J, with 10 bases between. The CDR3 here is CASSPREMNTEAFF. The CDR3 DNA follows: TGTGCCAGCAGCCCCCGGGAGATGAACACTGAAGCTTTCTTT.

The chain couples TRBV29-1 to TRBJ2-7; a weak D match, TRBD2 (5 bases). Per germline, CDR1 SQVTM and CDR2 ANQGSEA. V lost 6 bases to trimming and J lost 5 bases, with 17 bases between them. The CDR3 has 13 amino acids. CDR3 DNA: TGCAGCGTACACTTCGGGGTTATAAACGAGCAGTACTTC. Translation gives CSVHFGVINEQYF.

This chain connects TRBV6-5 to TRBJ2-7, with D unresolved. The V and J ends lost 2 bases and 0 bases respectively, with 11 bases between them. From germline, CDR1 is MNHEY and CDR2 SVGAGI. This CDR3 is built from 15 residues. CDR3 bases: TGTGCCAGCAGTTACGAAGGGATGAGCTCCTACGAGCAGTACTTC. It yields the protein CASSYEGMSSYEQYF.

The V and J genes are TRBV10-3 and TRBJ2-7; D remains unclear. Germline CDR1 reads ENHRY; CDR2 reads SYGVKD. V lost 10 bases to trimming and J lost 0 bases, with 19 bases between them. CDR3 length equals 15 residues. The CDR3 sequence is CATSTSYLLSYEQYF. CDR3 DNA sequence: TGTGCCACCAGCACGAGCTACCTTCTCTCCTACGAGCAGTACTTC.

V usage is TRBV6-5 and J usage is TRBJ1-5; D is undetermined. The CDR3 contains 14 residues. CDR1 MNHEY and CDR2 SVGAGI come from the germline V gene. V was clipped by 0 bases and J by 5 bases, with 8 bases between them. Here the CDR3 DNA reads TGTGCCAGCAGTTACTCGGGCCCCCATCAGCCCCAGCATTTT. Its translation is CASSYSGPHQPQHF.

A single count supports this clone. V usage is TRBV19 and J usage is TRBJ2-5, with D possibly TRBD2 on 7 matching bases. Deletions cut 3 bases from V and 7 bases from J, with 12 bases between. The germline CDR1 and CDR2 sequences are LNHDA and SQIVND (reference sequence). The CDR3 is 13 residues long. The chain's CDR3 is CASSIRGAGTQYF. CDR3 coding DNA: TGTGCCAGTAGTATTCGGGGGGCTGGGACCCAGTACTTC. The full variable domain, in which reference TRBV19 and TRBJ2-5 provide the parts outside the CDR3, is DGGITQSPKYLFRKEGQNVTLSCEQNLNHDAMYWYRQDPGQGLRLIYYSQIVNDFQKGDIAEGYSVSREKKESFPLTVTSAQKNPTAFYLCASSIRGAGTQYFGPGTRLLVL.

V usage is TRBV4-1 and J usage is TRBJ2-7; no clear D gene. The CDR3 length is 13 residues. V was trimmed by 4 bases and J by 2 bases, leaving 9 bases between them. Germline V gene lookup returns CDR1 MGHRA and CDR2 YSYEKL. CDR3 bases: TGCGCCAGCAGCCTCGGTCCGGCCTACGAGCAGTACTTC. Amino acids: CASSLGPAYEQYF.

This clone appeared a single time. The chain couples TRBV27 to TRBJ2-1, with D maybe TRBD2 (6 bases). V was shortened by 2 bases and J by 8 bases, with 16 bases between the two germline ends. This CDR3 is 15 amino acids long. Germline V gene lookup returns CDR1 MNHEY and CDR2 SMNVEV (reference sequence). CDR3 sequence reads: CASSLRGRGTDEQFF. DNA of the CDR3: TGTGCCAGCAGTTTACGGGGCCGGGGGACGGATGAGCAGTTCTTC.

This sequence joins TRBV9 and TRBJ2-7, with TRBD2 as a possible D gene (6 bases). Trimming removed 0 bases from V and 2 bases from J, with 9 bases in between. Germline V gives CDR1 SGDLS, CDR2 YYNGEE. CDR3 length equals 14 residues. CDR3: CASSVGGIAYEQYF. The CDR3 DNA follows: TGTGCCAGCAGCGTAGGCGGGATCGCCTACGAGCAGTACTTC.

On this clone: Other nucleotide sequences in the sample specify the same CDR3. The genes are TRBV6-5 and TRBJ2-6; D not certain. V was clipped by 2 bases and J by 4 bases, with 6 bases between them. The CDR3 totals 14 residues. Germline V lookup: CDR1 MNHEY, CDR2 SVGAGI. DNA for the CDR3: TGTGCCAGCAGTTACAGCAGAGGGGCCAACGTCCTGACTTTC. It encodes CASSYSRGANVLTF.

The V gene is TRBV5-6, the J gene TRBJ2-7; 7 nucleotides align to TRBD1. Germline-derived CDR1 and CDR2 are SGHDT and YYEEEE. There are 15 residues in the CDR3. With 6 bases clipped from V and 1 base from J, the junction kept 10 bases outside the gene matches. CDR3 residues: CASTTTGQRSYEQYF. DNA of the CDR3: TGTGCCAGCACAACGACAGGGCAGAGGTCCTACGAGCAGTACTTC.

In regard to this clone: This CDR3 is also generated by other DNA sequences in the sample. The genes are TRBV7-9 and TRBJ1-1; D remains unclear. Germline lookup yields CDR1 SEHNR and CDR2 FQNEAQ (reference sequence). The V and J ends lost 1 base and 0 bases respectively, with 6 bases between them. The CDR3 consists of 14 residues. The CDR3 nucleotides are TGTGCCAGCAGCTTAGGGGGAATGAACACTGAAGCTTTCTTT. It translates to CASSLGGMNTEAFF.

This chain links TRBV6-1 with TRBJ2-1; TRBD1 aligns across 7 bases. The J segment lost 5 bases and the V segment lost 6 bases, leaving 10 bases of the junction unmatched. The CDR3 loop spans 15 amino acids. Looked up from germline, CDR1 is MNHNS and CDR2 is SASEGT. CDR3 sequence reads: CASSVIRDRHNEQFF. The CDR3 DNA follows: TGTGCCAGCAGCGTCATCCGGGACAGACACAATGAGCAGTTCTTC.

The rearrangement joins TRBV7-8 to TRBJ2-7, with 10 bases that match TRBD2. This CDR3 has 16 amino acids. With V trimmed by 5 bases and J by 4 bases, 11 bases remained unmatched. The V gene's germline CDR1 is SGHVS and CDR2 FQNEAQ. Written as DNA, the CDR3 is TGTGCCAGCAGCGGAACCGCCGGACTAGCGGATTACGAGCAGTACTTC. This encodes CASSGTAGLADYEQYF.

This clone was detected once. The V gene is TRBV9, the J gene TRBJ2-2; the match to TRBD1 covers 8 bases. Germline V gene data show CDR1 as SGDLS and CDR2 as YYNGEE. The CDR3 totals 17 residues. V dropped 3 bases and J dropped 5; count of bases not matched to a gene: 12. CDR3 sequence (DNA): TGTGCCAGCAGCGACCTAGGACAGGGAACTAGGACCGGGGAGCTGTTTTTT. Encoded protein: CASSDLGQGTRTGELFF.

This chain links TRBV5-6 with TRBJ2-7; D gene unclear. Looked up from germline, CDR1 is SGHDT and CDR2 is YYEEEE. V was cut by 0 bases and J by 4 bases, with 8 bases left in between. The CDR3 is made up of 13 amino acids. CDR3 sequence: CASSLDAPYEQYF. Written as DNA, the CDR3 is TGTGCCAGCAGCTTGGACGCTCCGTACGAGCAGTACTTC.

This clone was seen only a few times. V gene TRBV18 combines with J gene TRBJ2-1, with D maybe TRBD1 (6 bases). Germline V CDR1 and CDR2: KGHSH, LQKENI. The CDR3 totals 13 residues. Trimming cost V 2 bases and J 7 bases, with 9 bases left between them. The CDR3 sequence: CASSPRGSNEQFF. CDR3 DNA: TGTGCCAGCTCACCAAGGGGGAGTAATGAGCAGTTCTTC.

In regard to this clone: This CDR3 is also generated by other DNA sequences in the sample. DNA of the CDR3: TGTGCCAGCAGTTTACCGGGGGCCTACGAGCAGTACTTC. Translated, it gives CASSLPGAYEQYF. The V call is TRBV28, the J call TRBJ2-7, with D tentatively TRBD2 (6 bases). Trimming left V 2 bases short and J 2 bases short, with 7 bases between. In germline, CDR1 is MDHEN, CDR2 SYDVKM. The CDR3 is made up of 13 amino acids. The variable domain in full, with the rest retrieved from reference TRBV28 and TRBJ2-7, is DVKVTQSSRYLVKRTGEKVFLECVQDMDHENMFWYRQDPGLGLRLIYFSYDVKMKEKGDIPEGYSVSREKKERFSLILESASTNQTSMYLCASSLPGAYEQYFGPGTRLTVT.

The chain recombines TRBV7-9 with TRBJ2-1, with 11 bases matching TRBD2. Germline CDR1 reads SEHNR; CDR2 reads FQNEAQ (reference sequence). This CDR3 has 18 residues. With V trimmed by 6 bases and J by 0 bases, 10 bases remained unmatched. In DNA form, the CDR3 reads TGTGCCAGCAGACCGACGGGACTAGCGGATAGCTCCTACAATGAGCAGTTCTTC. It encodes CASRPTGLADSSYNEQFF.

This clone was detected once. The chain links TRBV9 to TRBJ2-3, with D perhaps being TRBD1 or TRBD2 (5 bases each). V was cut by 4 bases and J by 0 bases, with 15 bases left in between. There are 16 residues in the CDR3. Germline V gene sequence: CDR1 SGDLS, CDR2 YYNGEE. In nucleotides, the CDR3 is TGTGCCAGCAGCCGTCTCGGGGCTGCTAGCACAGATACGCAGTATTTT. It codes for CASSRLGAASTDTQYF. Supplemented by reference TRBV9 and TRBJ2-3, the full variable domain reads DSGVTQTPKHLITATGQRVTLRCSPRSGDLSVYWYQQSLDQGLQFLIQYYNGEERAKGNILERFSAQQFPDLHSELNLSSLELGDSALYFCASSRLGAASTDTQYFGPGTRLTVL.

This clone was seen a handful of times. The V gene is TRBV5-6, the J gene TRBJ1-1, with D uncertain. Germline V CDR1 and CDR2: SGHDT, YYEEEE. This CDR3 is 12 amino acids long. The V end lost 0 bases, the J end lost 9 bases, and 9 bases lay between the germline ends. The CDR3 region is CASSLEAGKAFF. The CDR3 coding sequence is TGTGCCAGCAGCTTGGAGGCGGGAAAAGCTTTCTTT.

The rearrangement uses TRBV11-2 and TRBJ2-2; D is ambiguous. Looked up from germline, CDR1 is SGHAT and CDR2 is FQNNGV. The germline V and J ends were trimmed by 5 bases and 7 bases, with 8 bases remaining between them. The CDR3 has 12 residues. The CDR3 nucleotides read TGTGCCAGCAGCCCCGCCTACGGGGAGCTGTTTTTT. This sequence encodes CASSPAYGELFF. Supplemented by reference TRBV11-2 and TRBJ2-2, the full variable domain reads EAGVAQSPRYKIIEKRQSVAFWCNPISGHATLYWYQQILGQGPKLLIQFQNNGVVDDSQLPKDRFSAERLKGVDSTLKIQPAKLEDSAVYLCASSPAYGELFFGEGSRLTVL.